This T cell receptor (beta chain) was recovered during a study of cytomegalovirus exposure and HLA in healthy donors. Whole-study results and caveats: At a 0.05 false discovery rate, a later analysis found around 17,000 TCR beta sequences to be associated with HLA alleles.

It was with 60 Vbeta and 13 Jbeta primers that the PCR ran. Libraries were prepared by immunoSEQ multiplex PCR; TCRdb keeps only in-frame clonotypes and omits some of them. The sample lists roughly 120,000 clones, roughly four fifths occurring once. Concerning this clone itself: Its antigen is as yet unknown.

The ends lost 3 bases at V and 0 bases at J; junction bases unmatched: 4. Germline assignment: CDR1 MDHEN and CDR2 SYDVKM. The CDR3 spans 16 residues. The chain links TRBV28 to TRBJ2-1, with 8 nucleotides matching TRBD1. The sample comprised PBMCs. The TCR comes from a middle-aged man in good health and CMV-seronegative. CDR3 protein: CASSFSRGPSYNEQFF. CDR3 DNA sequence: TGTGCCAGCAGTTTTAGCAGGGGGCCCTCCTACAATGAGCAGTTCTTC.